One T cell receptor (beta chain) is described in this entry. The antigen remains undetermined. CDR1 is SGHNT, CDR2 YYREEE, per germline (reference sequence). V was clipped by 4 bases and J by 6 bases; unmatched bases: 9. The CDR3 totals 15 residues. The study sampled blood at baseline, cycle 4 day 1, and cycle 7 day 1. This entry belongs to a study of OX40 agonist ivuxolimab in advanced cancers. Study outcomes and limitations: The work left the antigen specificity of expanded peripheral T cells undetermined. Average numbers of expanded clones were greater in CD8+ T cells than in CD4+. Partial responders at 0.1-3.0 mg/kg had among the lowest clonal expansion.

Method: immunoSEQ multiplex PCR; TCRdb's copy keeps in-frame clones and lacks some. The data hold some 66,000 clones, with less than 90% observed a single time. The TCR sequence derives from an adult with an advanced solid tumor such as melanoma, head and neck, liver or kidney cancer. The chain joins TRBV5-4 to TRBJ1-1; TRBD1 matches at 10 bases. The sequencing used CD4+ or CD8+ T cells sorted from blood, collected in a trial of the OX40 agonist ivuxolimab. The CDR3 reads CASSLERTGGSEAFF. Written as DNA, the CDR3 is TGTGCCAGCAGCCTCGAACGGACAGGGGGTTCTGAAGCTTTCTTT.